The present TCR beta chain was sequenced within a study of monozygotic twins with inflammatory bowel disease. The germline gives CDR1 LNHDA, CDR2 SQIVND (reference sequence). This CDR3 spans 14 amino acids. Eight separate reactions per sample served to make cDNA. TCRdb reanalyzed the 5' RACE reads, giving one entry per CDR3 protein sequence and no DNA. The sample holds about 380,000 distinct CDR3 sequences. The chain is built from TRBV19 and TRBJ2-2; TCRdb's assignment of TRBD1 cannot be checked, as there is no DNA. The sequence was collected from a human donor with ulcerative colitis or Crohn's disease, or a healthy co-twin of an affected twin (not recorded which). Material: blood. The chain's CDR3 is CASSKGPNTGELFF.